These T cell receptor beta chains were read from a single sample in a study of Graves' ophthalmopathy and Graves' hyperthyroidism. MiXCR, run by TCRdb on the multiplex PCR reads, gives a single entry per CDR3 protein. The data hold 300,000 to 350,000 distinct CDR3 sequences, with about 17% observed a single time. The sample consisted of peripheral blood. Receptors originate from an adult man with Graves' ophthalmopathy. CDR3s include the opening cysteine and the closing phenylalanine or tryptophan. A D gene is named only where the DNA matches it firmly. Size tells how often a clone was seen (once, few, many) or the class of an expanded clone, and some rows leave it out.

d_call,v_call,j_call,clone_size,cdr3_aa,cdr3_nt
-,TRBV12-3/TRBV12-4,TRBJ2-7,many,CASSAGFEQYF,TGTGCCAGCAGTGCCGGGTTCGAGCAGTACTTC
TRBD1,TRBV6-1,TRBJ2-5,-,CASSTNPGQGQETQYF,TGTGCCAGCAGTACCAATCCGGGACAGGGGCAAGAGACCCAGTACTTC
-,TRBV27,TRBJ1-1,many,CASRSLGADTEAFF,TGTGCCAGCAGGAGCCTAGGGGCTGACACTGAAGCTTTCTTT
-,TRBV20-1,TRBJ2-7,-,CSASPGTTYEQYF,TGCAGTGCTAGCCCTGGGACAACCTACGAGCAGTACTTC
-,TRBV7-2,TRBJ1-1,-,CASSLTPMNTEAFF,TGTGCCAGCAGCTTGACCCCCATGAACACTGAAGCTTTCTTT
-,TRBV12-3/TRBV12-4,TRBJ2-5,-,CASSFLDRGAKETQYF,TGTGCCAGCAGTTTCTTGGACAGAGGGGCCAAAGAGACCCAGTACTTC
TRBD2,TRBV12-3/TRBV12-4,TRBJ2-7,many,CASSLGVGREINEQYF,TGTGCCAGCAGTTTGGGAGTGGGGCGGGAGATTAACGAGCAGTACTTC
-,TRBV28,TRBJ1-2,-,CASSLDIFYGYIF,TGTGCCAGCAGTCTAGATATTTTCTATGGCTACATCTTC
-,TRBV28,TRBJ2-5,-,CASTEGAGETQYF,TGTGCCAGCACGGAGGGGGCAGGGGAGACCCAGTACTTC
-,TRBV11-2,TRBJ1-2,-,CASSLLPWTDQEYNYGYTF,TGTGCCAGCAGCTTACTACCTTGGACAGACCAAGAATATAACTATGGCTACACCTTC
-,TRBV2,TRBJ2-5,few,CASSEWISETQYF,TGTGCCAGCAGTGAGTGGATTTCAGAGACCCAGTACTTC
TRBD2,TRBV20-1,TRBJ2-1,many,CSARVPLAGGVEQFF,TGCAGTGCTAGAGTACCACTAGCGGGAGGGGTTGAGCAGTTCTTC
TRBD1,TRBV7-9,TRBJ1-3,many,CASTRSGGSGNTIYF,TGTGCCAGCACCCGATCAGGGGGCTCTGGAAACACCATATATTTT
-,TRBV15,TRBJ1-5,-,CATRQGNQPQHF,TGTGCCACCAGGCAGGGCAATCAGCCCCAGCATTTT
-,TRBV2,TRBJ1-1,many,CASTPRTGIMNTEAFF,TGTGCCAGCACCCCCCGGACGGGCATCATGAACACTGAAGCTTTCTTT
-,TRBV6-2/TRBV6-3,TRBJ1-1,few,CASSYTGRYAEAFF,TGTGCCAGCAGTTACACAGGGAGGTATGCTGAAGCTTTCTTT
-,TRBV6-1,TRBJ2-4,-,CASSEIGGSVNIQYF,TGTGCCAGCAGTGAAATCGGGGGATCCGTAAACATTCAGTACTTC
-,TRBV12-5,TRBJ1-2,many,CASGIRRGSDYGYTF,TGTGCTAGTGGTATCCGTAGGGGATCAGACTATGGCTACACCTTC
-,TRBV6-4,TRBJ1-3,once,CASHHRTLGNTIYF,TGTGCCAGCCACCATCGGACACTTGGAAACACCATATATTTT
-,TRBV6-1,TRBJ1-2,many,CASSEADPASVRGYTF,TGTGCCAGCAGTGAAGCGGACCCGGCCAGCGTCCGTGGCTACACCTTC
TRBD1,TRBV6-2/TRBV6-3,TRBJ2-5,many,CASRGQVSETQYF,TGTGCCAGCAGAGGACAGGTCTCGGAGACCCAGTACTTC
-,TRBV30,TRBJ1-1,many,CAWSVGNTEAFF,TGTGCCTGGAGTGTGGGGAACACTGAAGCTTTCTTT
TRBD1,TRBV5-1,TRBJ1-6,many,CASSSYRGENSPLHF,TGCGCCAGCAGCAGCTACAGGGGTGAGAATTCACCCCTCCACTTT
TRBD1,TRBV12-3/TRBV12-4,TRBJ2-5,once,CASSYPGQGHQETQYF,TGTGCCAGCAGTTATCCGGGACAGGGGCACCAAGAGACCCAGTACTTC
-,TRBV28,TRBJ2-7,many,CASSRNTIRGRWSYEQYF,TGTGCCAGCAGTCGAAATACCATAAGGGGAAGGTGGTCCTACGAGCAGTACTTC
-,TRBV11-2,TRBJ2-7,many,CASRPIRSSYEQYF,TGTGCCAGCAGACCCATTAGGAGCTCCTACGAGCAGTACTTC
TRBD1,TRBV25-1,TRBJ1-2,many,CASRETGDYGYTF,TGTGCCAGCCGGGAAACAGGGGACTATGGCTACACCTTC
-,TRBV7-3,TRBJ2-2,few,CASSLIGPTGELFF,TGTGCCAGCAGCTTAATCGGCCCCACCGGGGAGCTGTTTTTT
TRBD2,TRBV4-1,TRBJ2-5,many,CASSQGEREQETQYF,TGCGCCAGCAGCCAAGGTGAGCGGGAGCAGGAGACCCAGTACTTC
-,TRBV5-6,TRBJ2-2,many,CASSNDKLAPTGELFF,TGTGCCAGCAGCAACGACAAGCTAGCCCCAACCGGGGAGCTGTTTTTT
TRBD2,TRBV6-2/TRBV6-3,TRBJ2-2,many,CASSYPVGLAGNTGELFF,TGTGCCAGCAGTTACCCGGTGGGACTAGCGGGTAACACCGGGGAGCTGTTTTTT
TRBD1,TRBV28,TRBJ1-6,many,CASSPRTGGTNSPLHF,TGTGCCAGCAGTCCGAGGACAGGGGGAACGAATTCACCCCTCCACTTT
TRBD1,TRBV28,TRBJ1-2,many,CASYLGQGSDRYTF,TGTGCCAGCTACTTGGGACAGGGGTCGGATCGCTACACCTTC
-,TRBV7-9,TRBJ1-1,-,CASSLDVAMNTEAFF,TGTGCCAGCAGCTTAGATGTGGCTATGAACACTGAAGCTTTCTTT
-,TRBV3-1,TRBJ1-1,once,CASSQDEDRGTEAFF,TGTGCCAGCAGCCAAGATGAGGACAGAGGTACTGAAGCTTTCTTT
-,TRBV19,TRBJ1-1,many,CASARGMNTEAFF,TGTGCCAGTGCCCGGGGCATGAACACTGAAGCTTTCTTT
-,TRBV12-3/TRBV12-4,TRBJ1-1,many,CASSTVSSRGTEAFF,TGTGCCAGCAGCACTGTGTCCTCTCGAGGGACTGAAGCTTTCTTT
-,TRBV6-1,TRBJ1-6,many,CASSRESNSPLHF,TGTGCCAGCAGCAGGGAGAGTAATTCACCCCTCCACTTT
TRBD1,TRBV3-1,TRBJ1-3,many,CASSIQGATGNTIYF,TGTGCCAGCAGTATACAGGGGGCGACGGGAAACACCATATATTTT
-,TRBV5-1,TRBJ1-1,many,CASSRQEPRAEAFF,TGCGCCAGCAGCAGACAGGAACCAAGGGCTGAAGCTTTCTTT
-,TRBV12-3/TRBV12-4,TRBJ2-4,-,CASSLAGRNIQYF,TGTGCCAGCAGTTTAGCGGGCAGAAACATTCAGTACTTC
TRBD2,TRBV3-1,TRBJ2-7,many,CASSLFSSGGGEQYF,TGTGCCAGCAGCCTTTTTTCTAGCGGGGGGGGCGAGCAGTACTTC
-,TRBV4-2,TRBJ1-5,-,CASSPGRDNTTAHSNQPQHF,TGTGCCAGCAGCCCCGGGCGGGACAATACGACAGCCCATAGCAATCAGCCCCAGCATTTT
TRBD1,TRBV12-3/TRBV12-4,TRBJ1-2,many,CASTRDSDYGYTF,TGTGCCAGCACCCGGGACAGCGATTATGGCTACACCTTC
-,TRBV12-3/TRBV12-4,TRBJ1-1,many,CASRLQGETEAFF,TGTGCCAGCAGACTTCAGGGAGAAACTGAAGCTTTCTTT